Listed below are T cell receptor beta chains from one sample, sequenced in a study of identical twins. TCRdb called the 5' RACE reads again in MiXCR, with one record for every CDR3 protein. The table records fewer than 500,000 distinct CDR3 sequences, approximately 24% of them present only once. These sequences were also reported in another study, on T cells expressing NK-cell markers.

Sequencing was carried out using CD4+ T cells sorted from blood. The receptor set was obtained from a woman under 30 in good health. The CDR3 runs from the conserved cysteine through the conserved F or W. Each record gives: D gene, CDR3 length, clone size, J gene, V gene, CDR3 DNA, CDR3 protein. The D gene is left open where the match is weak. Clone size, where shown, is once, few, many, or a class for clones that have expanded.

>.|14|few|TRBJ2-7|TRBV3-1
TGTGCCAGCAGCCAAGGAGGCGGGGCTCGCGAGCAGTACTTC
CASSQGGGAREQYF
>TRBD1|15|.|TRBJ1-2|TRBV7-2
TGTGCCAGCAGCTTATCGGCAGGGGGCACAGGAGGCTACACCTTC
CASSLSAGGTGGYTF
>.|16|.|TRBJ2-1|TRBV20-1
TGCAGTGCTAGGGATCACGGGTGGGAGCCCTACAATGAGCAGTTCTTC
CSARDHGWEPYNEQFF
>TRBD1|13|few|TRBJ1-4|TRBV20-1
TGCAGTGCTCCCGGGACAGCTAATGAAAAACTGTTTTTT
CSAPGTANEKLFF
>.|16|few|TRBJ2-1|TRBV4-3
TGCGCCAGCAGCCAAGATCTAGGAGGGTGGGGCAATGAGCAGTTCTTC
CASSQDLGGWGNEQFF
>TRBD1|16|few|TRBJ1-5|TRBV10-3
TGTGCCATCAGTGACGGCTCCGGGACAGGGCGTCAGCCCCAGCATTTT
CAISDGSGTGRQPQHF
>TRBD2|15|few|TRBJ2-7|TRBV7-6
TGTGCCAGCAGCTTTACTAGCGGGAGTTCGAACGAGCAGTACTTC
CASSFTSGSSNEQYF
>.|12|few|TRBJ2-3|TRBV12-3/TRBV12-4
TGTGCCAGCAGTTATACGGGGCACTGGGGGTATTTT
CASSYTGHWGYF
>.|11|many|TRBJ2-3|TRBV7-9
TGTGCCAGCCGGAGCACAGATACGCAGTATTTT
CASRSTDTQYF
>TRBD1|15|.|TRBJ2-3|TRBV10-3
TGTGCCATCAGGGGGACAGGGAGAAGCACAGATACGCAGTATTTT
CAIRGTGRSTDTQYF
>.|13|few|TRBJ2-3|TRBV29-1
TGCAGCGTTGACGCGGGCCACACAGATACGCAGTATTTT
CSVDAGHTDTQYF
>.|15|few|TRBJ2-7|TRBV7-9
TGTGCCAGCAGCGTAAGTGAATCCTCACCCTACGAGCAGTACTTC
CASSVSESSPYEQYF
>.|13|.|TRBJ1-1|TRBV10-3
TGTGCCACAGCCGTGGTAATAGGGGCTGAAGCTTTCTTT
CATAVVIGAEAFF
>.|12|many|TRBJ2-7|TRBV2
TGTGCCTCCCGGGGCGGCAGCTACGAGCAGTACTTC
CASRGGSYEQYF
>TRBD2|15|.|TRBJ2-1|TRBV20-1
TGCAGTGCTAGAGTAACTAGCGCCGCCTACAATGAGCAGTTCTTC
CSARVTSAAYNEQFF
>.|14|.|TRBJ2-1|TRBV19
TGTGCCAGTAGTACCACGACAGGCGCGAACCTTCAGTTCTTC
CASSTTTGANLQFF
>.|15|few|TRBJ2-3|TRBV10-3
TGTGCCATCAGCGCATCGCCTTCGTCGGGGGATACGCAGTATTTT
CAISASPSSGDTQYF
>.|14|few|TRBJ1-2|TRBV11-3
TGTGCCAGCAGCTTCGTTGGGATCGACTATGGCTACACCTTC
CASSFVGIDYGYTF
>.|15|few|TRBJ2-3|TRBV20-1
TGCAGTGCTCGACGCGGGACAGACCCCACAGATACGCAGTATTTT
CSARRGTDPTDTQYF
>.|13|.|TRBJ2-7|TRBV12-3/TRBV12-4
TGTGCCAGCAGTCCCGACAGGATCCACGAGCAGTACTTC
CASSPDRIHEQYF
>.|14|.|TRBJ1-2|TRBV12-5
TGTGCTAGTGGTTTTAACGGGGGGCTAGGGGGCTACACCTTC
CASGFNGGLGGYTF
>TRBD1|15|.|TRBJ1-4|TRBV5-6
TGTGCCAGCAGCGGGACAGGGGAGGCTAATGAAAAACTGTTTTTT
CASSGTGEANEKLFF
>.|14|.|TRBJ1-6|TRBV5-1
TGCGCCAGCAGAAGGGCTGGTAATAATTCACCCCTCCACTTT
CASRRAGNNSPLHF
>.|13|few|TRBJ2-5|TRBV20-1
TGCAGTGCTAGGGCCAGCTACCAAGAGACCCAGTACTTC
CSARASYQETQYF
>.|13|few|TRBJ2-2|TRBV7-3
TGTGCCAGCAGCTTAGAAAGGACCGGGGAGCTGTTTTTT
CASSLERTGELFF
>TRBD1|15|few|TRBJ2-2|TRBV7-9
TGTGCCAGCAGCTTTCAGGGGGCGCACGCCGGGGAGCTGTTTTTT
CASSFQGAHAGELFF
>TRBD2|15|many|TRBJ2-3|TRBV20-1
TGCAGTGCCTGGGGGACTAGCGGGGGGCCAGATACGCAGTATTTT
CSAWGTSGGPDTQYF
>TRBD1|12|.|TRBJ2-7|TRBV20-1
TGCAGTGCAACCGGGACAGGGTACGAGCAGTACTTC
CSATGTGYEQYF
>.|14|few|TRBJ2-5|TRBV29-1
TGCAGCGTTGAAGGGGCAGGGTCACAAGAGACCCAGTACTTC
CSVEGAGSQETQYF
>.|15|.|TRBJ2-3|TRBV6-1
TGTGCCAGCAGCTCGCCTAGCCCTAGCACAGATACGCAGTATTTT
CASSSPSPSTDTQYF
>.|17|.|TRBJ2-1|TRBV5-5
TGTGCCAGCAGCTTATATCGCGGGCGCAGCTCCTACAATGAGCAGTTCTTC
CASSLYRGRSSYNEQFF
>TRBD2|15|.|TRBJ2-1|TRBV18
TGTGCCAGCTCACCACGTTTACGGGGGGACAATGAGCAGTTCTTC
CASSPRLRGDNEQFF
>TRBD2|15|few|TRBJ2-2|TRBV10-3
TGTGCCATCACTGCCGGGACTACTAACACCGGGGAGCTGTTTTTT
CAITAGTTNTGELFF
>.|15|.|TRBJ2-5|TRBV6-1
TGTGCCAGCAGTGAAGGGATCCTCCCCCAAGAGACCCAGTACTTC
CASSEGILPQETQYF
>TRBD2|18|.|TRBJ2-3|TRBV5-6
TGTGCCAGCAGCTTGACTAGCGGGGGGGCCTTGGGAACAGATACGCAGTATTTT
CASSLTSGGALGTDTQYF
>.|13|.|TRBJ2-7|TRBV5-6
TGTGCCAGCAGCCTCGACGCCTCCTACGAGCAGTACTTC
CASSLDASYEQYF
>.|13|few|TRBJ2-5|TRBV5-1
TGCGCCAGCAGCTTGTTGACAGAAGAGACCCAGTACTTC
CASSLLTEETQYF
>.|13|.|TRBJ2-3|TRBV18
TGTGCCAGCTCACTCGCCCAACAAGATACGCAGTATTTT
CASSLAQQDTQYF
>.|10|.|TRBJ2-3|TRBV30
TGTGCCAGCCAAGGCGAAACGCAGTATTTT
CASQGETQYF
>.|15|.|TRBJ2-7|TRBV10-3
TGTGCCATTAGTGCCCCGGCAGGGCAGTCTTACGAGCAGTACTTC
CAISAPAGQSYEQYF
>TRBD2|18|few|TRBJ2-2|TRBV3-1
TGTGCCAGCAGCCCCAGAGGGACTAGCGGGAGTGGAACCGGGGAGCTGTTTTTT
CASSPRGTSGSGTGELFF
>TRBD1|16|few|TRBJ2-3|TRBV12-3/TRBV12-4
TGTGCCAGCAGTTCATGGACAGGGCGAAGCACAGATACGCAGTATTTT
CASSSWTGRSTDTQYF
>.|14|.|TRBJ2-5|TRBV5-1
TGCGCCAGCAGCTCGCCCGAAAGAGGAGAGACCCAGTACTTC
CASSSPERGETQYF
>.|18|.|TRBJ2-2|TRBV5-5
TGTGCCAGCAGCTGGGTCGATTCGGGGGGCCTGTACACCGGGGAGCTGTTTTTT
CASSWVDSGGLYTGELFF